These T cell receptor beta chains were read from a single sample in a study of OX40 agonist ivuxolimab in advanced cancers. Sequencing used immunoSEQ multiplex PCR; TCRdb keeps in-frame clones, though not all of them. The data contain some 94,000 clones, roughly 95% of them singletons. Material: CD4+ or CD8+ T cells sorted from blood, obtained in a trial of the OX40 agonist ivuxolimab. These TCRs come from an adult with an advanced solid tumor such as melanoma, head and neck, liver or kidney cancer. Both conserved end residues are part of each CDR3. The D gene is left open where the match is weak. The size field is filled for only some rows; it gives once, few, many or a size class.

TRBV6-4	NA	NA	TRBJ2-2	CASSDSIVTGELFF	TGTGCCAGCAGTGACTCGATAGTCACCGGGGAGCTGTTTTTT
TRBV30	NA	NA	TRBJ1-5	CAWSPGVGNQPQHF	TGTGCCTGGAGTCCGGGGGTAGGCAATCAGCCCCAGCATTTT
TRBV5-6	NA	NA	TRBJ2-1	CASSLARQGGGGEQFF	TGTGCCAGCAGCTTGGCCCGGCAGGGTGGAGGTGGTGAGCAGTTCTTC
TRBV5-1	NA	NA	TRBJ2-7	CASSWQPGFSYEQYF	TGCGCCAGCAGCTGGCAACCGGGATTCTCCTACGAGCAGTACTTC
TRBV5-1	TRBD2	NA	TRBJ2-7	CASSSVDMTAGAYEQYF	TGCGCCAGCAGCTCCGTCGACATGACGGCGGGGGCCTACGAGCAGTACTTC
TRBV30	NA	NA	TRBJ2-1	CAWSVGSSPYNEQFF	TGTGCCTGGAGTGTAGGTAGCTCCCCCTACAATGAGCAGTTCTTC
TRBV19	TRBD2	NA	TRBJ2-7	CASSTSSGSYEQYF	TGTGCCAGTAGTACCTCTAGCGGTTCCTACGAGCAGTACTTC
TRBV15	TRBD1	NA	TRBJ2-7	CATSRDRTGSYEQYF	TGTGCCACCAGCAGAGATAGGACAGGTTCCTACGAGCAGTACTTC
TRBV9	NA	NA	TRBJ1-1	CASSGGSGTEAFF	TGTGCCAGCAGCGGAGGGAGTGGCACTGAAGCTTTCTTT
TRBV25-1	TRBD2	NA	TRBJ2-7	CASTLGGEQYF	TGTGCCAGCACACTCGGGGGGGAGCAGTACTTC
TRBV28	NA	NA	TRBJ1-5	CASSLGAVNQPQHF	TGTGCCAGCAGTTTAGGAGCGGTCAATCAGCCCCAGCATTTT
TRBV27	NA	once	TRBJ2-7	CASSSQGAGGSSYEQYF	TGTGCCAGCAGTTCTCAGGGGGCGGGGGGTTCCTCCTACGAGCAGTACTTC
TRBV27	TRBD1	NA	TRBJ2-2	CASSYGQVGELFF	TGTGCCAGCAGTTACGGACAGGTCGGGGAGCTGTTTTTT
TRBV2	NA	NA	TRBJ1-1	CASSEGQLNTEAFF	TGTGCCAGCAGTGAAGGGCAGCTGAACACTGAAGCTTTCTTT
TRBV7-9	NA	few	TRBJ2-1	CASSLMVEQFF	TGTGCCAGCAGCTTAATGGTGGAGCAGTTCTTC
TRBV18	NA	NA	TRBJ2-3	CASSPGPSSTDTQYF	TGTGCCAGCTCACCAGGACCCTCTAGCACAGATACGCAGTATTTT
TRBV15	TRBD2	NA	TRBJ2-3	CATSREGAGGADTQYF	TGTGCCACCAGCAGAGAGGGAGCGGGAGGCGCAGATACGCAGTATTTT
TRBV28	NA	NA	TRBJ1-5	CASKGANQPQHF	TGTGCCAGCAAGGGCGCCAATCAGCCCCAGCATTTT
TRBV28	TRBD2	NA	TRBJ2-1	CASSFGSSGISYNEQFF	TGTGCCAGCAGTTTCGGGTCTAGCGGGATCTCCTACAATGAGCAGTTCTTC
TRBV27	TRBD1	NA	TRBJ2-3	CASSLVGQGRDTQYF	TGTGCCAGCAGTTTAGTAGGACAGGGCCGAGATACGCAGTATTTT
TRBV28	TRBD1	NA	TRBJ2-3	CASSPFIEGGPTDTQYF	TGTGCCAGCAGCCCCTTTATTGAAGGGGGCCCCACAGATACGCAGTATTTT
TRBV7-3	NA	NA	TRBJ2-3	CASSTQGTSTDTQYF	TGTGCCAGCAGCACACAGGGCACGAGCACAGATACGCAGTATTTT
TRBV9	NA	once	TRBJ1-3	CASSDGGSGNTIYF	TGTGCCAGCAGCGATGGAGGCTCTGGAAACACCATATATTTT
TRBV6-1	NA	few	TRBJ1-5	CASSEWAGDNQPQHF	TGTGCCAGCAGTGAATGGGCAGGGGACAATCAGCCCCAGCATTTT
TRBV27	TRBD1	NA	TRBJ2-1	CASSLINAPIGTGESSYNEQFF	TGTGCCAGCAGTCTAATCAACGCCCCCATAGGGACAGGGGAAAGCTCCTACAATGAGCAGTTCTTC
TRBV7-6	TRBD1	NA	TRBJ1-1	CASTLFPGQEGRNTEAFF	TGTGCCAGCACCCTATTTCCGGGACAGGAGGGTAGGAACACTGAAGCTTTCTTT
TRBV6-1	NA	few	TRBJ2-7	CASSEGTAANYEQYF	TGTGCCAGCAGTGAAGGGACAGCGGCCAACTACGAGCAGTACTTC
TRBV11-3	NA	NA	TRBJ2-2	CASSPDKTYTGELFF	TGTGCCAGCAGCCCGGACAAGACGTACACCGGGGAGCTGTTTTTT
TRBV7-9	NA	NA	TRBJ1-5	CASSHTGFNQPQHF	TGTGCCAGCAGTCATACAGGGTTCAATCAGCCCCAGCATTTT
TRBV2	NA	NA	TRBJ1-6	CASQGRRSSYNSPLHF	TGTGCCAGCCAAGGACGGAGGAGCTCCTATAATTCACCCCTCCACTTT
TRBV29-1	NA	NA	TRBJ1-1	CSPTPPGRNTEAFF	TGCAGCCCGACCCCGCCGGGGAGGAACACTGAAGCTTTCTTT
TRBV4-2	TRBD1	NA	TRBJ2-7	CASSPTGGLPDEQYF	TGTGCCAGCAGCCCTACAGGGGGCCTACCGGACGAGCAGTACTTC
TRBV4-2	NA	NA	TRBJ1-5	CASSPHQNQPQHF	TGTGCCAGCAGCCCGCACCAAAATCAGCCCCAGCATTTT
TRBV9	NA	NA	TRBJ2-3	CASSVGEGVVTDTQYF	TGTGCCAGCAGCGTAGGCGAAGGGGTGGTCACAGATACGCAGTATTTT
TRBV9	NA	NA	TRBJ2-3	CASSLTSGGTDTQYF	TGTGCCAGCAGCCTAACTTCGGGGGGCACAGATACGCAGTATTTT
TRBV7-3	TRBD1	NA	TRBJ1-1	CASSSTGGASEAFF	TGTGCCAGCAGCTCTACAGGGGGCGCGTCTGAAGCTTTCTTT
TRBV7-8	NA	NA	TRBJ2-3	CASSLAGGTDTQYF	TGTGCCAGCAGCTTAGCAGGGGGCACAGATACGCAGTATTTT
TRBV7-3	TRBD2	NA	TRBJ2-1	CASSETSGTGEQFF	TGTGCCAGCAGCGAGACTAGCGGGACGGGAGAGCAGTTCTTC
TRBV2	NA	once	TRBJ2-1	CASSPVGREQFF	TGTGCCAGCAGTCCCGTGGGCCGCGAGCAGTTCTTC
TRBV7-8	NA	NA	TRBJ1-2	CASSIRDFYGYTF	TGTGCCAGCAGCATCAGGGACTTCTATGGCTACACCTTC
TRBV15	NA	NA	TRBJ2-7	CATSRGPNSYEQYF	TGTGCCACCAGCAGGGGACCGAACTCCTACGAGCAGTACTTC
TRBV5-6	NA	once	TRBJ2-7	CASTGETYEQYF	TGTGCCAGCACCGGAGAGACCTACGAGCAGTACTTC
TRBV13	NA	NA	TRBJ2-3	CASSFAATDTQYF	TGTGCCAGCAGCTTTGCCGCCACAGATACGCAGTATTTT
TRBV9	NA	NA	TRBJ2-3	CASSLRPSPSTDTQYF	TGTGCCAGCAGCCTCCGTCCTTCACCTAGCACAGATACGCAGTATTTT
TRBV7-8	TRBD2	NA	TRBJ2-1	CASSLEGEQLAGWSYNEQFF	TGTGCCAGCAGCTTAGAAGGGGAACAGCTAGCGGGATGGTCCTACAATGAGCAGTTCTTC
TRBV5-4	TRBD1	NA	TRBJ2-1	CASSFGDRGSNEQFF	TGTGCCAGCAGCTTCGGCGACAGGGGGTCCAATGAGCAGTTCTTC
TRBV9	NA	NA	TRBJ2-1	CASSGDYNEQFF	TGTGCCAGCAGCGGAGATTACAATGAGCAGTTCTTC
TRBV7-7	NA	NA	TRBJ2-1	CASTPLPYNEQFF	TGTGCCAGCACCCCTCTACCGTACAATGAGCAGTTCTTC
TRBV10-1	TRBD1	once	TRBJ2-7	CASSENRGDEQYF	TGCGCCAGCAGTGAGAACAGGGGAGACGAGCAGTACTTC
TRBV10-3	NA	NA	TRBJ1-1	CAISAPEGDRRWNTEAFF	TGTGCCATCAGTGCCCCCGAGGGAGACAGAAGGTGGAACACTGAAGCTTTCTTT
TRBV2	NA	once	TRBJ2-3	CASSEALGTIQGAKGDTQYF	TGTGCCAGCAGTGAAGCCCTCGGGACTATCCAGGGGGCAAAGGGGGATACGCAGTATTTT
TRBV6-5	TRBD1	NA	TRBJ2-5	CASSSTTGHQETQYF	TGTGCCAGCAGTTCAACGACAGGGCACCAAGAGACCCAGTACTTC
TRBV7-8	TRBD1	NA	TRBJ2-7	CASSLGTGTYEQYF	TGTGCCAGCAGCTTAGGGACAGGGACCTACGAGCAGTACTTC
TRBV6-1	NA	once	TRBJ1-5	CASSERGLNQPQHF	TGTGCCAGCAGTGAACGGGGCCTAAATCAGCCCCAGCATTTT
TRBV6-6	NA	NA	TRBJ1-1	CASSYRQGWNTEAFF	TGTGCCAGCAGTTACAGGCAGGGGTGGAACACTGAAGCTTTCTTT
TRBV29-1	TRBD1	once	TRBJ2-5	CSVDGRGSGTQYF	TGCAGCGTTGATGGCAGGGGGTCGGGGACCCAGTACTTC
TRBV6-6	NA	NA	TRBJ2-1	CASTRGSSYNEQFF	TGTGCCAGCACTCGGGGGAGCTCCTACAATGAGCAGTTCTTC
TRBV7-9	NA	NA	TRBJ2-7	CASSLVLSGPSYEQYF	TGTGCCAGCAGCTTAGTCTTATCCGGGCCCTCCTACGAGCAGTACTTC